The 10 T cell receptor beta chains below all came from one sample that was sequenced in a study of shared clonotypes between healthy human individuals. Assay: immunoSEQ multiplex PCR; the TCRdb copy retains only in-frame clones and omits some. The sample consists of 2 million or so clones, about 94% of them appearing once. In the naive CD8 group, cells lacked CD45RO and were positively selected for CCR7, so terminally differentiated effector memory CD45RA+ cells were left out. Material: naive CD8+ T cells sorted from blood. The receptors here all came from a young man in good health.

The chain combines TRBV27 with TRBJ2-7; D possibly corresponds to TRBD1 (5 bases). This CDR3 is built from 14 residues. Germline CDR1 reads MNHEY; CDR2 reads SMNVEV (reference sequence). Trimming took off 3 bases at V and 6 bases at J, with 15 bases between the two ends. CDR3 loop: CASSFLDKLLEQYF. Here the CDR3 DNA reads TGTGCCAGCAGTTTCCTGGACAAACTGCTCGAGCAGTACTTC.

Of note for this clone: This specimen includes other DNA sequences encoding the same CDR3. The gene calls are TRBV5-6 and TRBJ1-2; D gene unclear. Trimming removed 0 bases at V and 5 bases at J, with 5 bases between. The CDR3 is 12 residues long. Germline assignment: CDR1 SGHDT and CDR2 YYEEEE. The CDR3 coding sequence is TGTGCCAGCAGCTTGGGGGGATATGGCTACACCTTC. This encodes CASSLGGYGYTF.

The rearrangement uses TRBV29-1 and TRBJ2-1, with TRBD2 as a possible D gene (6 bases). The CDR3 spans 14 residues. Germline V CDR1 and CDR2: SQVTM, ANQGSEA. The CDR3 here is CTSLAVDYRNEQFF. For the CDR3, the DNA is TGCACCAGCCTGGCGGTGGACTACCGGAATGAGCAGTTCTTC.

The chain uses TRBV7-9 and TRBJ2-5, with D perhaps TRBD1 or TRBD2 (5 bases each). From germline, CDR1 is SEHNR and CDR2 FQNEAQ (reference sequence). The V end was cut by 2 bases, the J end by 5 bases, with 15 bases between. This CDR3 region has 15 residues. The CDR3 here is CASSLPVGVGETQYF. The CDR3 nucleotides are TGTGCCAGCAGCTTACCAGTGGGGGTCGGGGAGACCCAGTACTTC.

The chain employs TRBV29-1 and TRBJ2-7; 10 nucleotides match TRBD1. The junction had 4 bases not matched to a gene; V was cut back by 6 bases and J by 2 bases. The CDR3 runs 13 residues. Per the germline V gene, CDR1 is SQVTM and CDR2 is ANQGSEA. CDR3: CSVTGTGAYEQYF. CDR3 bases: TGCAGCGTGACCGGGACAGGGGCCTACGAGCAGTACTTC.

The V and J genes are TRBV5-6 and TRBJ2-5; D not resolved. The CDR3 covers 12 residues. Germline CDR1 is SGHDT and CDR2 is YYEEEE. The ends were cut back, 2 bases at V and 3 bases at J, with 5 bases in the middle. In nucleotides, the CDR3 is TGTGCCAGCAGCTTTTACGAAGAGACCCAGTACTTC. As protein: CASSFYEETQYF.

Comments on this clone: This same CDR3 is encoded by further DNA sequences in the sample. V is TRBV5-8 and J is TRBJ2-2, with TRBD1 identical over 7 bases. CDR3 length: 15 amino acids. Losses at the gene ends were 4 bases for V and 0 bases for J; bases not matched to a gene: 3. CDR1 and CDR2 from the germline V gene are SGHTS and YDEGEE. As DNA, the CDR3 is TGTGCCAGCAGCCCCGGGACAGCGAACACCGGGGAGCTGTTTTTT. Translated: CASSPGTANTGELFF.

About this clone itself: The sample has other DNA sequences that encode this CDR3 too. V gene TRBV2 combines with J gene TRBJ1-1; D might be TRBD1 (6 bases). Germline values: CDR1 SNHLY, CDR2 FYNNEI. The V end was cut by 6 bases, the J end by 0 bases, with 11 bases between. This CDR3 is 14 amino acids long. In DNA form, the CDR3 reads TGTGCCAGCAGAGAGGACAGCCTGAACACTGAAGCTTTCTTT. Protein: CASREDSLNTEAFF.

To note about this clone: At the DNA level, this CDR3 is encoded by other sequences in the same sample as well. The chain has TRBV27 and TRBJ1-2, with 8 bases fitting TRBD1. This CDR3 has 13 amino acids. Trimming at V came to 6 bases and at J to 8 bases, leaving 8 bases not matched to a gene. Germline V lookup: CDR1 MNHEY, CDR2 SMNVEV (reference sequence). In DNA, the CDR3 is TGTGCCAGCAGCCTAGACAGGGGCGGCGGCTACACCTTC. Its translation: CASSLDRGGGYTF.

The V call is TRBV6-6, the J call TRBJ1-3; unclear D gene. V dropped 2 bases and J dropped 0 bases, with 11 bases sitting between them. Germline V gives CDR1 MNHNY, CDR2 SVGAGI (reference sequence). This CDR3 comprises 16 residues. CDR3 residues: CASSYTRPGSGNTIYF. CDR3 bases: TGTGCCAGCAGTTACACCCGACCAGGCTCTGGAAACACCATATATTTT.